These 18 T cell receptor beta chains were sequenced from one sample in a study of CD8+ T cells in alopecia areata. Sequencing relied on a cDNA template that was reverse transcribed from extracted RNA. Measured with immunoSEQ multiplex PCR; TCRdb has only the in-frame clones, and not every one. The sample records almost 250,000 clones, roughly two thirds being singletons. Here the sequenced sample was CD4+ T cells sorted from blood, taken at week 0. All receptors come from a human donor with alopecia areata.

V usage is TRBV4-3 and J usage is TRBJ2-2; D may be TRBD2 (6 bases). V was cut by 4 bases and J by 0 bases, with 18 bases left in between. CDR3 length: 18 residues. CDR1 and CDR2 from the germline V gene are LGHNA and YSLEER. CDR3 residues: CASSRENRDSSNTGELFF. CDR3 nucleotides: TGCGCCAGCAGCCGAGAAAACCGGGACTCGTCGAACACCGGGGAGCTGTTTTTT.

This clone has just one count. The V and J genes are TRBV5-1 and TRBJ2-6; D unresolved. The V gene's germline CDR1 is SGHRS and CDR2 YFSETQ. V was shortened by 4 bases and J by 0 bases, with 14 bases between the two germline ends. This CDR3 is built from 17 residues. CDR3: CASSIPSSSSGANVLTF. CDR3 nucleotides: TGCGCCAGCAGCATTCCTTCTTCCTCCTCTGGGGCCAACGTCCTGACTTTC.

CDR3 sequence reads: CASRITNEQFF. CDR3 nucleotide sequence: TGTGCCAGCAGGATCACCAATGAGCAGTTCTTC. The chain is built from TRBV6-6 and TRBJ2-1; D gene ambiguous. Germline CDR1 and CDR2: MNHNY and SVGAGI (reference sequence). CDR3 size: 11 residues. The V gene lost 6 bases and the J gene lost 6 bases, with 6 bases spanning the gap.

The V gene is TRBV7-2, the J gene TRBJ1-6; D might be TRBD1 (5 bases). V was cut by 2 bases and J by 14 bases, with 19 bases left in between. The germline V gene encodes CDR1 SGHTA and CDR2 FQGNSA. CDR3 length: 15 amino acids. CDR3 loop: CASSLTRDPGISLHF. DNA of the CDR3: TGTGCCAGCAGCTTAACCAGGGACCCAGGTATATCCCTCCACTTT.

This clone was observed a handful of times. V usage is TRBV7-2 and J usage is TRBJ2-1; 8 bases align to TRBD2. Germline-derived CDR1 and CDR2 are SGHTA and FQGNSA. J gave up 5 bases and V 5 bases, and 8 bases lay outside the gene matches. The CDR3 consists of 15 residues. Here the CDR3 reads CASSKPGLGNNEQFF. DNA for the CDR3: TGTGCCAGCAGCAAACCGGGACTAGGGAACAATGAGCAGTTCTTC.

The rearrangement uses TRBV4-2 and TRBJ1-2; D is perhaps TRBD1 (6 bases). The CDR3 spans 15 residues. The V and J ends lost 2 bases and 6 bases respectively, with 16 bases between them. The germline CDR1 and CDR2 sequences are LGHNA and YNFKEQ. In nucleotides, the CDR3 is TGTGCCAGCAGCCAACCCGGGGGCAGGGGAGATGGCTACACCTTC. This sequence encodes CASSQPGGRGDGYTF.

The CDR3 nucleotides are TGTGCCAGCAGTTCCCCGGGACACAGGACCGGGGAGCTGTTTTTT. It translates to CASSSPGHRTGELFF. The genes are TRBV6-5 and TRBJ2-2; D may be TRBD1 (6 bases). Germline V gives CDR1 MNHEY, CDR2 SVGAGI. V lost 4 bases, J lost 5 bases, and 14 bases lay in between. The CDR3 spans 15 residues.

This chain connects TRBV4-1 to TRBJ1-6; D call uncertain. Germline CDR1 MGHRA, CDR2 YSYEKL. Trimming left V 1 base short and J 2 bases short, with 15 bases between. The CDR3 spans 18 residues. CDR3 sequence (DNA): TGCGCCAGCAGCCAAGTGGAGGGCCGACAAACCTATAATTCACCCCTCCACTTT. It encodes CASSQVEGRQTYNSPLHF.

This chain's CDR3 is CASSDTWVAFF. The CDR3 coding sequence is TGTGCCAGCAGTGACACCTGGGTGGCTTTCTTT. The chain combines TRBV6-5 with TRBJ1-1; no definite D call. The CDR3 is 11 residues long. V gave up 5 bases and J gave up 11 bases, with 12 bases separating them. Germline V gene sequence: CDR1 MNHEY, CDR2 SVGAGI.

The chain uses TRBV5-6 and TRBJ2-7; 7 nucleotides match TRBD2. The CDR3 runs 14 residues. Germline CDR1 SGHDT, CDR2 YYEEEE. With 5 bases clipped from V and 4 bases from J, the junction kept 9 bases outside the gene matches. CDR3 region: CASSSAGSVYEQYF. The CDR3 DNA follows: TGTGCCAGCAGTTCAGCGGGGAGCGTATACGAGCAGTACTTC.

The chain employs TRBV5-4 and TRBJ2-1; a possible D gene is TRBD2 (5 bases). The ends were cut back, 1 base at V and 5 bases at J, with 16 bases in the middle. The CDR3 loop spans 16 amino acids. Germline assignment: CDR1 SGHNT and CDR2 YYREEE (reference sequence). The CDR3 DNA reads TGTGCCAGCAGCTTGAGGTTGGTAGCGAACAACAATGAGCAGTTCTTC. Protein product: CASSLRLVANNNEQFF.

J is TRBJ2-7 and V is TRBV19; D ambiguous. Germline loops: CDR1 LNHDA, CDR2 SQIVND (reference sequence). CDR3 length equals 15 residues. V was cut by 4 bases and J by 0 bases, with 13 bases left in between. CDR3 in amino acids: CASSSYLGYSYEQYF. The CDR3 DNA reads as TGTGCCAGTAGTAGTTATCTTGGCTACTCCTACGAGCAGTACTTC.

V is TRBV29-1 and J is TRBJ2-7; perhaps TRBD1 as D (5 bases). Germline values: CDR1 SQVTM, CDR2 ANQGSEA. V shed 6 bases and J shed 3 bases, with 9 bases lying between them. This CDR3 is built from 11 residues. CDR3 in amino acids: CSVATVYEQYF. The CDR3 DNA sequence: TGCAGCGTGGCGACAGTCTACGAGCAGTACTTC.

The chain recombines TRBV9 with TRBJ1-2; no firm D call. Germline CDR1 reads SGDLS; CDR2 reads YYNGEE. The length of the CDR3 is 14 residues. V lost 0 bases and J 5 bases, leaving 11 bases between the germline ends. CDR3 region: CASSVDHRGYGYTF. Here the CDR3 DNA reads TGTGCCAGCAGCGTAGATCACAGAGGGTATGGCTACACCTTC.

V is TRBV5-1 and J is TRBJ2-5; D not resolved. Trimming pared 4 bases from V and 1 base from J, leaving 8 bases between. The CDR3 totals 13 residues. Germline loops: CDR1 SGHRS, CDR2 YFSETQ. CDR3 DNA: TGCGCCAGCAGCCAGACGGTCCAAGAGACCCAGTACTTC. Its protein is CASSQTVQETQYF. The full variable domain, completed using reference TRBV5-1 and TRBJ2-5, is KAGVTQTPRYLIKTRGQQVTLSCSPISGHRSVSWYQQTPGQGLQFLFEYFSETQRNKGNFPGRFSGRQFSNSRSEMNVSTLELGDSALYLCASSQTVQETQYFGPGTRLLVL.

As to this clone: Within the sample, other DNA sequences also encode this same CDR3. The chain couples TRBV20-1 to TRBJ2-5; no firm D call. The CDR3 has 10 amino acids. Germline-derived CDR1 and CDR2 are DFQATT and SNEGSKA (reference sequence). Trimming removed 4 bases from V and 3 bases from J, with 3 bases in between. The DNA of the CDR3 is TGCAGTGCTACTGAAGAGACCCAGTACTTC. Protein: CSATEETQYF.

The V and J genes are TRBV30 and TRBJ2-7; 7 bases agree with TRBD1. This CDR3 has 14 amino acids. The germline V gene encodes CDR1 GTSNPN and CDR2 SVGIG (reference sequence). The ends lost 6 bases at V and 3 bases at J; junction bases unmatched: 11. The CDR3 DNA follows: TGTGCCTGCCCCAGACAGGGTGGAAGCTACGAGCAGTACTTC. Translated, it gives CACPRQGGSYEQYF.

This chain uses TRBV30 with TRBJ1-6; D remains unclear. In germline, CDR1 is GTSNPN, CDR2 SVGIG (reference sequence). This CDR3 comprises 13 residues. Trimming stripped 5 bases from V and 7 bases from J, with 12 bases between. CDR3 sequence reads: CAWGETNNSPLHF. For the CDR3, the DNA is TGTGCCTGGGGCGAGACCAACAATTCACCCCTCCACTTT.